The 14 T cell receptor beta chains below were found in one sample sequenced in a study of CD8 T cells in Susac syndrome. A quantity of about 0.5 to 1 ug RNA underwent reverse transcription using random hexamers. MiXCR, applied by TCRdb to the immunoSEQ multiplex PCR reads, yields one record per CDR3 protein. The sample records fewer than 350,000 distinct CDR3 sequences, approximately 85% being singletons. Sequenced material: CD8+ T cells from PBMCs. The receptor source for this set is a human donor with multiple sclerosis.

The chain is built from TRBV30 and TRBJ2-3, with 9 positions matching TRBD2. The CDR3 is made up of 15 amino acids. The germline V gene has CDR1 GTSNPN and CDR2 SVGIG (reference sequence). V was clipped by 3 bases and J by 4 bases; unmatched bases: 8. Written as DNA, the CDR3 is TGTGCCTGGAGCGCCTCTAGCGGGATCGCAGATACGCAGTATTTT. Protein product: CAWSASSGIADTQYF.

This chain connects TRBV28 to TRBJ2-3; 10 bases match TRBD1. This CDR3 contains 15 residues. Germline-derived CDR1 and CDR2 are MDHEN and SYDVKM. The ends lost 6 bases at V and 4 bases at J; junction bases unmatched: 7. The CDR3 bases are TGTGCCAGCAGCTCCGGGACAGGGGTCGCAGATACGCAGTATTTT. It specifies CASSSGTGVADTQYF.

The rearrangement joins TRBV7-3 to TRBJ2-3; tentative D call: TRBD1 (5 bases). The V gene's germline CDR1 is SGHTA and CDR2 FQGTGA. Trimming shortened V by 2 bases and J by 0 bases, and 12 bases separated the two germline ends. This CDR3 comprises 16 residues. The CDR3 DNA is TGTGCCAGCAGCTTAGGGGCTTTGTCTAGCACAGATACGCAGTATTTT. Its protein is CASSLGALSSTDTQYF.

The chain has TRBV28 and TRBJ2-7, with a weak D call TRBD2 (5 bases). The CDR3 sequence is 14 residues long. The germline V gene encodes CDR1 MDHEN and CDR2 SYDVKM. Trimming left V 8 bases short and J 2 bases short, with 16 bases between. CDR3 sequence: CASRGGKAPYEQYF. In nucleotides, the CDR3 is TGTGCCAGCCGGGGTGGGAAGGCCCCCTACGAGCAGTACTTC.

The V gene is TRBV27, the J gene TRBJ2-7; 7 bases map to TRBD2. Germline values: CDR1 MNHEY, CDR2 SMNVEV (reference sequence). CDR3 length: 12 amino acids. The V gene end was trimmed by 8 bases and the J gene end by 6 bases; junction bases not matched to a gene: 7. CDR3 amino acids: CASGGGAVEQYF. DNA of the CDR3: TGTGCCAGCGGCGGGGGTGCCGTCGAGCAGTACTTC.

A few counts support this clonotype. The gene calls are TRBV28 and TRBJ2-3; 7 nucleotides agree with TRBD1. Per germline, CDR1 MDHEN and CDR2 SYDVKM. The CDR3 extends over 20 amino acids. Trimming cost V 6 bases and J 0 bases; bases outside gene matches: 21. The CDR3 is CASSPSRTGEGRFSTDTQYF. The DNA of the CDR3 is TGTGCCAGCAGCCCCAGCCGGACAGGAGAGGGCCGGTTTAGCACAGATACGCAGTATTTT.

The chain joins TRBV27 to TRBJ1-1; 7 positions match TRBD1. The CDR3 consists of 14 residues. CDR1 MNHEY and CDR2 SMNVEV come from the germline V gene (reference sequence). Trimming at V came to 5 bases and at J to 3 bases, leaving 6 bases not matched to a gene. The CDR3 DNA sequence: TGTGCCAGCAGTCGCCAGGGGGATCACACTGAAGCTTTCTTT. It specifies CASSRQGDHTEAFF.

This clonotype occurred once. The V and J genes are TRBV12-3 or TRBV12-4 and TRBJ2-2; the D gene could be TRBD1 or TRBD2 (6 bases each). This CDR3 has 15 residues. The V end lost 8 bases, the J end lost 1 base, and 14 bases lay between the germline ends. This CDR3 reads CASVGRGQNTGELFF. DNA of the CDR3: TGTGCCAGCGTTGGGCGGGGACAGAACACCGGGGAGCTGTTTTTT.

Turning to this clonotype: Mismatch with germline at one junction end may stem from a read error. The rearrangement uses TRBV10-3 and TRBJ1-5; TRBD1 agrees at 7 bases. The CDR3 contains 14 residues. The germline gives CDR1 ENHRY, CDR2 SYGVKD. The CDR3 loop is CAIGDRVDNQPQHF. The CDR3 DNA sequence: TGTGCCATCGGTGACAGGGTAGACAATCAGCCCCAGCATTTT.

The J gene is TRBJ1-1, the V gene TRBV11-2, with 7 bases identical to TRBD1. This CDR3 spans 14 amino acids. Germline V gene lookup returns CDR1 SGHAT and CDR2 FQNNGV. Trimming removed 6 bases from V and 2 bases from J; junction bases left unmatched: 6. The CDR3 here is CASRTGFLNTEAFF. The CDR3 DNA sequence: TGTGCCAGCAGGACAGGGTTTCTTAACACTGAAGCTTTCTTT.

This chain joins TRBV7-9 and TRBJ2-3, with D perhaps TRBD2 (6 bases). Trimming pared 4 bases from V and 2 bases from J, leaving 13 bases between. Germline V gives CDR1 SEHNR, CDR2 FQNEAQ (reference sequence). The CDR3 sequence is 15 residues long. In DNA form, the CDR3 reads TGTGCCAGCAGCTCCGGAGGGACTGCCACAGATACGCAGTATTTT. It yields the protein CASSSGGTATDTQYF. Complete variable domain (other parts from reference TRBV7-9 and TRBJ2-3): DTGVSQNPRHKITKRGQNVTFRCDPISEHNRLYWYRQTLGQGPEFLTYFQNEAQLEKSRLLSDRFSAERPKGSFSTLEIQRTEQGDSAMYLCASSSGGTATDTQYFGPGTRLTVL.

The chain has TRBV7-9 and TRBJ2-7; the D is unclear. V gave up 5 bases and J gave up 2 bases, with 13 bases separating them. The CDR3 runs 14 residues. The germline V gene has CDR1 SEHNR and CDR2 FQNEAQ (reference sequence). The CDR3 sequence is CASSPPGRAYEQYF. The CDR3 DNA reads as TGTGCCAGCAGCCCTCCAGGACGGGCCTACGAGCAGTACTTC.

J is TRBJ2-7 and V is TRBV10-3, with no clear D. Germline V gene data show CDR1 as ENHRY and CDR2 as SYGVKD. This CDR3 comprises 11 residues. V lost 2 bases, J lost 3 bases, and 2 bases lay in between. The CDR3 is CAISEDYEQYF. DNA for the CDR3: TGTGCCATCAGTGAGGACTACGAGCAGTACTTC.

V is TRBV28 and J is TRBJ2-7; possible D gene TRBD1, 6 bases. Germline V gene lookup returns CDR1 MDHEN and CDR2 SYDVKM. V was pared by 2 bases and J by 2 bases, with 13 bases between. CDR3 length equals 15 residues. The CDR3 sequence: CASSLTPDRTYEQYF. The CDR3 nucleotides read TGTGCCAGCAGTTTAACCCCGGACAGAACCTACGAGCAGTACTTC.